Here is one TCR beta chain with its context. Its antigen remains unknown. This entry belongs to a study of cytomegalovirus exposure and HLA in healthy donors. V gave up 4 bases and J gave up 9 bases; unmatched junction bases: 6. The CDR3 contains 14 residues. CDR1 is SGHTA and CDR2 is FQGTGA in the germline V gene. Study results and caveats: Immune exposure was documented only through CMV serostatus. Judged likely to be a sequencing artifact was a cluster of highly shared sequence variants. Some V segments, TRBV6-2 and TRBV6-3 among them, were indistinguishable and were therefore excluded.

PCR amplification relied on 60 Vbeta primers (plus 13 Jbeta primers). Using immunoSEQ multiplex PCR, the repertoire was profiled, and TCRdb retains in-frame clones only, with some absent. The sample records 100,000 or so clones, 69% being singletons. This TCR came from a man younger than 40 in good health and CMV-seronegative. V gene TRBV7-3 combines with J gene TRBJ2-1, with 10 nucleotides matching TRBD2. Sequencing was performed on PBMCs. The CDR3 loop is CASSYGTSEGEQFF. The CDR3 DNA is TGTGCCAGCAGCTATGGGACTAGCGAGGGTGAGCAGTTCTTC.